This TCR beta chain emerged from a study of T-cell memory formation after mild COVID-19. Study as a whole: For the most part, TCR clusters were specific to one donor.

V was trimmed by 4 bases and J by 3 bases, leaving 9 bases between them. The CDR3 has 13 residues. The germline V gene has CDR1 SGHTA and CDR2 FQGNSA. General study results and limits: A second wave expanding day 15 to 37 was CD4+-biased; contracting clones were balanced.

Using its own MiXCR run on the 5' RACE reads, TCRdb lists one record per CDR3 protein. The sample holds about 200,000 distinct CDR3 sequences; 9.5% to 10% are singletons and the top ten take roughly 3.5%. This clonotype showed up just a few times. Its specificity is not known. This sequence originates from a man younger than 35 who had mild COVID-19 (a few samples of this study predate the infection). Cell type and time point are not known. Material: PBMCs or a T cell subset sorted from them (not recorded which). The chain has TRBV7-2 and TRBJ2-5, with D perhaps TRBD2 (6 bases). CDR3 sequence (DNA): TGTGCCAGCAGCTCCAGGAGGGAAGAGACCCAGTACTTC. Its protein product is CASSSRREETQYF.